The clone carrying this T cell receptor beta chain was seen only a few times. Its antigen remains unknown. A sample-barcoded 5' primer and a J-beta primer mix were used in a second PCR of roughly 7 to 11 cycles. The study obtained at least 2.5 million CDR3-containing paired-end reads from every sample. TCRdb reanalysed the 5' RACE reads using MiXCR and keeps one entry per CDR3 protein. The sample has around 800,000 distinct CDR3 sequences, 50% to 65% seen once. A minimum of 6 micrograms of total RNA was extracted per sample. The data originate from a study of blood T cells in healthy people across ages. Whole-study findings and limits: Estimates drawn from one million T cells were deemed to understate diversity. Conclusively comparing naive with antigen-experienced cells was impossible with unsorted PBMCs.

Trimming removed 5 bases from V and 0 bases from J, with 12 bases in between. The germline CDR1 and CDR2 sequences are SGHTA and FQGNSA. The CDR3 length is 15 residues. The sample taken for sequencing was blood. This clonotype originated in a man older than 75 in good health. The chain carries TRBV7-2 and TRBJ2-3; the D is unclear. The CDR3 sequence: CASSPSGSSTDTQYF. The CDR3 region has the DNA TGTGCCAGCAGCCCTAGTGGCAGTAGCACAGATACGCAGTATTTT.